The next 28 T cell receptor beta chains were all read from a single sample in a study of T-cell memory formation after mild COVID-19. TCRdb redid the calling of the 5' RACE reads with MiXCR, one entry per CDR3 protein. The sample comprises 400,000 or so distinct CDR3 sequences, around 19% of which are singletons, and approximately 8.4% rests with the top ten. Input material: PBMCs or a T cell subset sorted from them (not recorded which). These receptors originate from an adult woman who had mild COVID-19 (a few samples of this study predate the infection). Cell type and time point are not known.

This clonotype has more than one count but fewer than ten. The chain recombines TRBV6-5 with TRBJ2-2; D may be TRBD1 or TRBD2 (6 bases each). Germline V gene lookup returns CDR1 MNHEY and CDR2 SVGAGI. The CDR3 has 16 amino acids. The V end was cut by 6 bases, the J end by 4 bases, with 18 bases between. As DNA, the CDR3 is TGTGCCAGCAGAAACACGGGGGCGCCTCGCACCGGGGAGCTGTTTTTT. Translated: CASRNTGAPRTGELFF.

CDR3 amino acids: CASSLEVLVTSGEIAKNIQYF. DNA of the CDR3: TGTGCCAGCAGCTTAGAAGTCTTAGTAACTAGCGGGGAAATAGCCAAAAACATTCAGTACTTC. This chain uses TRBV7-9 with TRBJ2-4; TRBD2 aligns across 10 bases. Germline CDR1 is SEHNR and CDR2 is FQNEAQ (reference sequence). The CDR3 has 21 residues. Trimming cost V 1 base and J 0 bases; bases outside gene matches: 15.

This rearrangement joins TRBV27 to TRBJ2-5; the D gene is possibly TRBD2 (6 bases). V lost 5 bases and J 1 base, leaving 11 bases between the germline ends. The V gene's germline CDR1 is MNHEY and CDR2 SMNVEV (reference sequence). The CDR3 covers 14 residues. The CDR3 protein is CASSPGLLQETQYF. CDR3 nucleotides: TGTGCCAGCAGTCCCGGACTACTCCAAGAGACCCAGTACTTC.

The gene calls are TRBV9 and TRBJ2-1; tentatively, D is TRBD2 (5 bases). This CDR3 has 16 amino acids. Germline V lookup: CDR1 SGDLS, CDR2 YYNGEE. V lost 2 bases, J lost 1 base, and 13 bases lay in between. CDR3 loop: CASSVVGVRSYNEQFF. DNA for the CDR3: TGTGCCAGCAGCGTTGTCGGGGTAAGGTCCTACAATGAGCAGTTCTTC.

This chain connects TRBV20-1 to TRBJ1-1; D ambiguous. V was pared by 6 bases and J by 5 bases, with 13 bases between. The CDR3 has 12 amino acids. Germline V gene data show CDR1 as DFQATT and CDR2 as SNEGSKA (reference sequence). This CDR3 is CSAPARTTEAFF. In nucleotides, the CDR3 is TGCAGTGCCCCGGCTAGAACGACTGAAGCTTTCTTT.

In its sample, this clonotype was seen a few times. The V gene is TRBV4-1, the J gene TRBJ2-7; D may match TRBD1 or TRBD2 (5 bases each). There are 12 residues in the CDR3. The germline V gene has CDR1 MGHRA and CDR2 YSYEKL. Trimming took 0 bases from V and 7 from J, leaving 7 bases between them. CDR3 bases: TGCGCCAGCAGCCAAGATGGGGGAGAGCAGTACTTC. Its protein product is CASSQDGGEQYF.

This clonotype appeared many times. The chain has TRBV7-6 and TRBJ2-5; the D is unclear. Germline values: CDR1 SGHVS, CDR2 FNYEAQ. The length of the CDR3 is 13 residues. The ends were cut back, 4 bases at V and 4 bases at J, with 10 bases in the middle. In DNA form, the CDR3 reads TGTGCCAGCAGCTCACGACGAGGAGAGACCCAGTACTTC. Amino acids: CASSSRRGETQYF.

This chain links TRBV7-2 with TRBJ2-1; 15 bases match TRBD2. Per germline, CDR1 SGHTA and CDR2 FQGNSA. The length of the CDR3 is 16 residues. The V gene end was trimmed by 4 bases and the J gene end by 7 bases; junction bases not matched to a gene: 5. The CDR3: CASSSSGTSGRNEQFF. CDR3 coding DNA: TGTGCCAGCAGCTCCTCCGGGACTAGCGGGAGGAATGAGCAGTTCTTC.

This clonotype has ten or more counts. This rearrangement joins TRBV5-1 to TRBJ2-7; no firm D call. Trimming took off 6 bases at V and 0 bases at J, with 10 bases between the two ends. Germline lookup yields CDR1 SGHRS and CDR2 YFSETQ. This CDR3 is built from 13 residues. The CDR3 nucleotides read TGCGCCAGCAATGACCAGAACTCCTACGAGCAGTACTTC. Translated: CASNDQNSYEQYF.

This clonotype has a count of ten or more. The rearrangement links TRBV12-3 or TRBV12-4 to TRBJ1-1; D is uncertain. Trimming took 4 bases from V and 1 from J, leaving 13 bases between them. The length of the CDR3 is 15 residues. CDR3 region: CASSSRSPRNTEAFF. Here the CDR3 DNA reads TGTGCCAGCAGTTCTAGGAGTCCCCGGAACACTGAAGCTTTCTTT.

The V call is TRBV12-3 or TRBV12-4, the J call TRBJ2-7; TRBD1 might be the D (6 bases). The V end was cut by 7 bases, the J end by 3 bases, with 16 bases between. The CDR3 is 14 residues long. CDR3 residues: CASTSPRDNYEQYF. The CDR3 DNA follows: TGTGCCAGCACAAGCCCTCGGGACAACTACGAGCAGTACTTC.

Many counts were recorded for this clonotype. The chain uses TRBV5-1 and TRBJ1-1, with TRBD1 as a possible D gene (6 bases). The CDR3 consists of 15 residues. Germline-derived CDR1 and CDR2 are SGHRS and YFSETQ. The ends were cut back, 2 bases at V and 1 base at J, with 12 bases in the middle. The CDR3 protein is CASSFRQDSNTEAFF. The CDR3 coding sequence is TGCGCCAGCAGCTTCAGACAGGATTCGAACACTGAAGCTTTCTTT.

The V gene is TRBV15, the J gene TRBJ2-3; D is uncertain. Trimming shortened V by 1 base and J by 2 bases, and 4 bases separated the two germline ends. Germline V lookup: CDR1 LNHNV, CDR2 YYDKDF (reference sequence). The CDR3 extends over 13 amino acids. In nucleotides, the CDR3 is TGTGCCACCAGCAGAGGATCCACAGATACGCAGTATTTT. Protein product: CATSRGSTDTQYF.

This clonotype appeared a few times. The rearrangement joins TRBV5-1 to TRBJ2-2; D is ambiguous. Trimming left V 0 bases short and J 2 bases short, with 5 bases between. Germline CDR1 reads SGHRS; CDR2 reads YFSETQ. The CDR3 has 14 amino acids. CDR3 DNA: TGCGCCAGCAGCTTGGCCGACAACACCGGGGAGCTGTTTTTT. Its translation: CASSLADNTGELFF.

This clonotype has a handful of counts. This chain uses TRBV9 with TRBJ2-1; D unclear. This CDR3 is 14 amino acids long. V gave up 4 bases and J gave up 8 bases, with 16 bases separating them. CDR1 is SGDLS, CDR2 YYNGEE, per germline. The CDR3: CASSRTAPLDEQFF. The CDR3 coding sequence is TGTGCCAGCAGCCGAACGGCCCCCCTCGATGAGCAGTTCTTC.

The chain carries TRBV24-1 and TRBJ1-5, with a possible D match to TRBD1 (5 bases). Trimming removed 6 bases from V and 9 bases from J, with 14 bases in between. The length of the CDR3 is 13 residues. The germline V gene has CDR1 KGHDR and CDR2 SFDVKD. CDR3 sequence: CATSSRLQGPQHF. DNA for the CDR3: TGTGCCACCAGTAGTCGTCTTCAGGGGCCCCAGCATTTT.

This clonotype was seen just once. Just one base apart from a much larger clone, this may be a read error. The chain employs TRBV19 and TRBJ2-3; D perhaps matches TRBD1 (5 bases). V lost 11 bases, J lost 6 bases, and 21 bases lay in between. Germline CDR1 LNHDA, CDR2 SQIVND (reference sequence). The CDR3 runs to 14 residues. DNA of the CDR3: TGTGCCGGTACGGTTGCAGGGCCGCGGGATACGCAGTATTTT. Translation gives CAGTVAGPRDTQYF.

The table lists this clonotype with a few counts. This chain uses TRBV4-1 with TRBJ2-7; D perhaps matches TRBD1 (7 bases). CDR3 length: 15 amino acids. V was trimmed by 0 bases and J by 6 bases, leaving 15 bases between them. Germline V CDR1 and CDR2: MGHRA, YSYEKL. The CDR3 DNA is TGCGCCAGCAGCCAAGAATCGGGAGCAGGGGGCGAGCAGTACTTC. Translation gives CASSQESGAGGEQYF.

This clonotype was counted between two and nine times. This chain uses TRBV11-2 with TRBJ2-5; weak D call: TRBD2 (5 bases). This CDR3 contains 13 residues. V dropped 5 bases and J dropped 5 bases, with 12 bases sitting between them. Germline V CDR1 and CDR2: SGHAT, FQNNGV. The chain's CDR3 is CASSHPPGETQYF. As DNA, the CDR3 is TGTGCCAGCAGCCACCCTCCGGGGGAGACCCAGTACTTC. Together with reference TRBV11-2 and TRBJ2-5, the CDR3 gives the full variable domain: EAGVAQSPRYKIIEKRQSVAFWCNPISGHATLYWYQQILGQGPKLLIQFQNNGVVDDSQLPKDRFSAERLKGVDSTLKIQPAKLEDSAVYLCASSHPPGETQYFGPGTRLLVL.

The CDR3 region is CASSQDGFEQFF. The CDR3 DNA follows: TGTGCCAGCAGCCAAGACGGGTTTGAGCAGTTCTTC. This sequence joins TRBV14 and TRBJ2-1; D remains ambiguous. V lost 0 bases and J lost 9, with 6 bases in between. The CDR3 is 12 amino acids. Per germline, CDR1 SGHDN and CDR2 FVKESK.

V gene TRBV7-9 combines with J gene TRBJ1-2; maybe TRBD1 (6 bases). Germline V gene lookup returns CDR1 SEHNR and CDR2 FQNEAQ (reference sequence). The CDR3 has 15 amino acids. Between the trimmed V and J ends, which lost 0 bases and 3 bases, there was a span of 11 bases. CDR3: CASSLADSVYYGYTF. In DNA, the CDR3 is TGTGCCAGCAGCTTAGCGGACAGCGTCTACTATGGCTACACCTTC.

This clonotype was detected only a few times. The chain has TRBV12-3 or TRBV12-4 and TRBJ2-1, with TRBD1 matching over 9 bases. There are 16 residues in the CDR3. With V trimmed by 5 bases and J by 9 bases, 14 bases remained unmatched. This CDR3 reads CASSITGTGSFGEQFF. In DNA form, the CDR3 reads TGTGCCAGCAGTATCACCGGGACAGGGAGTTTTGGTGAGCAGTTCTTC.

This clonotype was detected a few times. CDR3 loop: CASSMSGGRNTQYF. CDR3 DNA sequence: TGTGCCAGCAGTATGAGCGGGGGCAGGAATACGCAGTATTTT. The V call is TRBV27, the J call TRBJ2-3, with TRBD2 identical over 8 bases. Germline trimming cut 5 bases from V and 7 bases from J; bases unmatched to any gene: 8. The CDR3 extends over 14 amino acids. Germline values: CDR1 MNHEY, CDR2 SMNVEV (reference sequence).

This rearrangement joins TRBV25-1 to TRBJ2-7; 9 bases agree with TRBD1. The CDR3 totals 15 residues. With V trimmed by 5 bases and J by 6 bases, 11 bases remained unmatched. Germline CDR1 and CDR2: MGHDK and SYGVNS. The CDR3 DNA sequence: TGTGCCAGCAGTACCCAGGGACAGGGAATATTCGAGCAGTACTTC. Translating gives CASSTQGQGIFEQYF.

In its sample, this clonotype was seen a few times. V usage is TRBV29-1 and J usage is TRBJ1-1; TRBD1 might be the D (5 bases). The CDR3 is 13 residues long. V shed 3 bases and J shed 2 bases, with 10 bases lying between them. Looked up from germline, CDR1 is SQVTM and CDR2 is ANQGSEA. CDR3 nucleotides: TGCAGCGTTGACAGGGAACTTAACACTGAAGCTTTCTTT. Residues: CSVDRELNTEAFF.

This clonotype was counted at least ten times. Germline is not matched at one junction end, which may reflect a read error. The chain links TRBV11-3 to TRBJ2-1, with 12 bases lining up with TRBD2. Germline V gives CDR1 SGHNT, CDR2 YENEEA. This CDR3 contains 17 residues. CDR3 loop: CASSLDRLAGVNNEQFF. CDR3 sequence (DNA): TGTGCCAGCAGCCTAGATCGACTAGCGGGAGTAAACAATGAGCAGTTCTTC.

This clonotype came up a few times. The gene calls are TRBV29-1 and TRBJ2-3; perhaps TRBD1 as D (5 bases). V gave up 7 bases and J gave up 0 bases, with 23 bases separating them. Germline assignment: CDR1 SQVTM and CDR2 ANQGSEA. The CDR3 contains 17 residues. For the CDR3, the DNA is TGCAGCGCCCCCGGGCAGGGATTTTCCTCTAGCACAGATACGCAGTATTTT. It translates to CSAPGQGFSSSTDTQYF.

This chain connects TRBV5-1 to TRBJ2-4; TRBD1 matches 7 bases. Germline CDR1 SGHRS, CDR2 YFSETQ. V was clipped by 1 base and J by 1 base; unmatched bases: 8. The CDR3 contains 17 residues. CDR3 nucleotides: TGCGCCAGCAGCTTGATAACAGGGGTATCGGCCAAAAACATTCAGTACTTC. It codes for CASSLITGVSAKNIQYF.